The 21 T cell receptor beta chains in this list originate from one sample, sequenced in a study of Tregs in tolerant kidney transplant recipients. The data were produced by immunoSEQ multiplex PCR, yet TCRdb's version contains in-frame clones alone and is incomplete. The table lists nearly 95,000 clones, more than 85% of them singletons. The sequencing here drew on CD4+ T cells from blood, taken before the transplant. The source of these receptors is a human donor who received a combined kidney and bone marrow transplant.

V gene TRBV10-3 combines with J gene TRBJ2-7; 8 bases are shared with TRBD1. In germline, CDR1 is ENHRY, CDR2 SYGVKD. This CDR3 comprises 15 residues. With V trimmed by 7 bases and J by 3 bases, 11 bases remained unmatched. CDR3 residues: CAITKGQGIGYEQYF. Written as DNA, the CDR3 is TGTGCCATCACCAAAGGACAGGGAATTGGCTACGAGCAGTACTTC.

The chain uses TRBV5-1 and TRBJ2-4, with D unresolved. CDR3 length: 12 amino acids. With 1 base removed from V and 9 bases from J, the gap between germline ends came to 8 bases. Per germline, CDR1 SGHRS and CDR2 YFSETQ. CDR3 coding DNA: TGCGCCAGCAGCTTGTCCGCAGGCATTCAGTACTTC. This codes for CASSLSAGIQYF. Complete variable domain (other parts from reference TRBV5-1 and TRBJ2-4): KAGVTQTPRYLIKTRGQQVTLSCSPISGHRSVSWYQQTPGQGLQFLFEYFSETQRNKGNFPGRFSGRQFSNSRSEMNVSTLELGDSALYLCASSLSAGIQYFGAGTRLSVL.

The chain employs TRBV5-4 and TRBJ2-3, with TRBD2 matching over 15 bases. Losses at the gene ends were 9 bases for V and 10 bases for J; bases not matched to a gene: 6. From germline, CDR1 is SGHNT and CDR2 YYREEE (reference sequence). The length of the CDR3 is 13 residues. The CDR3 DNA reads TGTGCCACCCGGACTAGCGGGAGGGCGTCGCAGTATTTT. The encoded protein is CATRTSGRASQYF.

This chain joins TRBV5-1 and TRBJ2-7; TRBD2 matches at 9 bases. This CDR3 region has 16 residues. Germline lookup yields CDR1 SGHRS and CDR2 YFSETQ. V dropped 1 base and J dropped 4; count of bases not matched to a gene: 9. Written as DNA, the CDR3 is TGCGCCAGCAGCTTGAATCAAGCGGGGGGTGGATACGAGCAGTACTTC. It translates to CASSLNQAGGGYEQYF.

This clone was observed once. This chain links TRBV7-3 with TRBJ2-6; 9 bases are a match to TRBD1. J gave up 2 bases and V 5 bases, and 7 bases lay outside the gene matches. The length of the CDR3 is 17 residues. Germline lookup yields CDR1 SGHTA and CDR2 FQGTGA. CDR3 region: CASSAGTGRTGANVLTF. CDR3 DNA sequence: TGTGCCAGCAGCGCCGGGACAGGGAGGACTGGGGCCAACGTCCTGACTTTC.

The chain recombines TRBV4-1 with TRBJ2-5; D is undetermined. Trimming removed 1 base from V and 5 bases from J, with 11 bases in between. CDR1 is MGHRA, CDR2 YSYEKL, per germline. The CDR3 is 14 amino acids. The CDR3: CASSQAGSRETQYF. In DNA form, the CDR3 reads TGCGCCAGCAGCCAAGCCGGGTCTCGGGAGACCCAGTACTTC.

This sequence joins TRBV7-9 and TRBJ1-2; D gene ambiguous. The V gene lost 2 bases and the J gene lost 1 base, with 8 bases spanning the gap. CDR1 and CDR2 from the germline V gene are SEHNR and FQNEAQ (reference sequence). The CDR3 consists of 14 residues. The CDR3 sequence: CASSLTTVNYGYTF. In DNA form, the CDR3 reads TGTGCCAGCAGCTTAACCACAGTTAACTATGGCTACACCTTC.

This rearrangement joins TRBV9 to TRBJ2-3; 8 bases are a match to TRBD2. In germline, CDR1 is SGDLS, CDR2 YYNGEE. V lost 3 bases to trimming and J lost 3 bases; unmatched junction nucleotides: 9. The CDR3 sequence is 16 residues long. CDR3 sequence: CASSGPPLAGTDTQYF. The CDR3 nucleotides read TGTGCCAGCAGCGGTCCTCCTCTAGCGGGTACAGATACGCAGTATTTT.

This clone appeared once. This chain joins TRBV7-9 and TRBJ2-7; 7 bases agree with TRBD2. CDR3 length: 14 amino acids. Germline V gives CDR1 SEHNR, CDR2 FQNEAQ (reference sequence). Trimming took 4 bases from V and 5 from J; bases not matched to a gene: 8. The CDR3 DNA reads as TGTGCCAGCAGCTACGGGGGGAGGGCCGACGAGCAGTACTTC. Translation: CASSYGGRADEQYF.

CDR3: CASSGRGGGTDTQYF. CDR3 coding DNA: TGTGCCAGCAGCGGGCGAGGGGGTGGGACAGATACGCAGTATTTT. This chain uses TRBV27 with TRBJ2-3; perhaps TRBD1 as D (6 bases). V gave up 6 bases and J gave up 3 bases, with 16 bases separating them. The CDR3 spans 15 residues. Germline CDR1 is MNHEY and CDR2 is SMNVEV (reference sequence).

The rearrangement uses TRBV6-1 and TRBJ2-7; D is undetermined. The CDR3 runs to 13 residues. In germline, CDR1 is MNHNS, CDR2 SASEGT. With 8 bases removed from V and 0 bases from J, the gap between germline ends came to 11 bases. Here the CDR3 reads CASEKSSSYEQYF. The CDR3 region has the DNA TGTGCCAGCGAGAAATCGAGCTCCTACGAGCAGTACTTC.

This CDR3 reads CATSTQNYGYTF. Written as DNA, the CDR3 is TGTGCCACCAGCACCCAGAACTATGGCTACACCTTC. The chain joins TRBV15 to TRBJ1-2; D gene ambiguous. This CDR3 comprises 12 residues. Trimming stripped 4 bases from V and 2 bases from J, with 5 bases between. Germline loops: CDR1 LNHNV, CDR2 YYDKDF (reference sequence).

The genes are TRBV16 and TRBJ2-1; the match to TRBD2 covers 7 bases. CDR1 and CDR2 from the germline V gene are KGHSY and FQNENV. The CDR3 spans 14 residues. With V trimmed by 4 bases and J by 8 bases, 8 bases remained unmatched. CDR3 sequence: CASSPQGEGDEQFF. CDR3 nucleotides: TGTGCCAGCAGCCCTCAAGGGGAGGGTGATGAGCAGTTCTTC. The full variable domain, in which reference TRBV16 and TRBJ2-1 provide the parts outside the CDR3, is GEEVAQTPKHLVRGEGQKAKLYCAPIKGHSYVFWYQQVLKNEFKFLISFQNENVFDETGMPKERFSAKCLPNSPCSLEIQATKLEDSAVYFCASSPQGEGDEQFFGPGTRLTVL.

As DNA, the CDR3 is TGTGCCAGTAGTACCCGGGAGCCCGGGAGCACAGATACGCAGTATTTT. Protein: CASSTREPGSTDTQYF. This rearrangement joins TRBV19 to TRBJ2-3; D possibly corresponds to TRBD2 (6 bases). Trimming took 4 bases from V and 0 from J, leaving 14 bases between them. The length of the CDR3 is 16 residues. The germline V gene has CDR1 LNHDA and CDR2 SQIVND (reference sequence).

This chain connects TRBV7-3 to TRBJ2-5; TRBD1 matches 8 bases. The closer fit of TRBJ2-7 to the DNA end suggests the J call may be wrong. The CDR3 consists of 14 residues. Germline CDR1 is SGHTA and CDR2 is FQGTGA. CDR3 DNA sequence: TGTGCCAGCAGCCCCGGGACAGGCGCCTACGAGCAGTACTTC. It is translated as CASSPGTGAYEQYF.

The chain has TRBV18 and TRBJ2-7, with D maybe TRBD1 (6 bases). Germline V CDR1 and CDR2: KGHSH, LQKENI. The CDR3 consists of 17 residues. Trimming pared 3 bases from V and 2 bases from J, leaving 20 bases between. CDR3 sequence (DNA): TGTGCCAGCTCACCTGACCTTGGGTGGACAGACACCTACGAGCAGTACTTC. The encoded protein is CASSPDLGWTDTYEQYF. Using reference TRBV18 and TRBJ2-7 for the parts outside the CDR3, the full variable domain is NAGVMQNPRHLVRRRGQEARLRCSPMKGHSHVYWYRQLPEEGLKFMVYLQKENIIDESGMPKERFSAEFPKEGPSILRIQQVVRGDSAAYFCASSPDLGWTDTYEQYFGPGTRLTVT.

CDR3 protein: CASSFREGYGYTF. The CDR3 DNA sequence: TGTGCCAGCAGCTTTCGGGAGGGCTATGGCTACACCTTC. The chain recombines TRBV11-2 with TRBJ1-2; D unresolved. Germline-derived CDR1 and CDR2 are SGHAT and FQNNGV. The ends were cut back, 3 bases at V and 4 bases at J, with 9 bases in the middle. The CDR3 is 13 amino acids.

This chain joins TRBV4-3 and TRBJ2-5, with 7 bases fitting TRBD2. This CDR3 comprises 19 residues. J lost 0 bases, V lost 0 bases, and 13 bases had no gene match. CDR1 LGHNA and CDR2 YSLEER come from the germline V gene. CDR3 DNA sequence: TGCGCCAGCAGCCAAGAGCTGGCTAGCGGAGTGCTGTACCAAGAGACCCAGTACTTC. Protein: CASSQELASGVLYQETQYF.

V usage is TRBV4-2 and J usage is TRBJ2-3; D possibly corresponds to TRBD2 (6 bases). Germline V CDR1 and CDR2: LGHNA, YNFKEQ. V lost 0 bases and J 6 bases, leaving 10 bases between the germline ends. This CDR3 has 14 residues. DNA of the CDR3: TGTGCCAGCAGCCAAGATGCCCGGGGGGATACGCAGTATTTT. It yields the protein CASSQDARGDTQYF.

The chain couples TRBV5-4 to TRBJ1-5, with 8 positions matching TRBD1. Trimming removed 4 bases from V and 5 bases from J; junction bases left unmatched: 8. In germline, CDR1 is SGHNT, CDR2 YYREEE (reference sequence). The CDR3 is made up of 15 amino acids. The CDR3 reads CASSIDRGNHQPQHF. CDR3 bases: TGTGCCAGCAGCATTGACAGGGGAAATCATCAGCCCCAGCATTTT. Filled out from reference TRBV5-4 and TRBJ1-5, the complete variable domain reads ETGVTQSPTHLIKTRGQQVTLRCSSQSGHNTVSWYQQALGQGPQFIFQYYREEENGRGNFPPRFSGLQFPNYSSELNVNALELDDSALYLCASSIDRGNHQPQHFGDGTRLSIL.

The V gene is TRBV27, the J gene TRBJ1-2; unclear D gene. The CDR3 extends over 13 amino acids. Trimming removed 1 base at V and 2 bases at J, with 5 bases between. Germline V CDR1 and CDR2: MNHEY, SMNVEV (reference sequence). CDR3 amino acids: CASSLYWNYGYTF. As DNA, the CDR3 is TGTGCCAGCAGTTTATACTGGAACTATGGCTACACCTTC.